What follows are 27 T cell receptor beta chains derived from one specimen sequenced in a study of T cell responses to AZD1222 COVID-19 vaccine. TCRdb's copy holds only in-frame clones and misses some; the assay was immunoSEQ multiplex PCR. Seen here are 85,000 to 95,000 clones, nearly 90% observed once, and the top ten hold 8.4%. This specimen consisted of peripheral blood, obtained on day 0 of AZD1222 vaccination. Every receptor here comes from an adult in good health.

The rearrangement links TRBV3-1 (or the pseudogene TRBV3-2) to TRBJ2-5, with 7 positions matching TRBD1. The germline gives CDR1 LGHDT, CDR2 YNNKEL (reference sequence). The CDR3 sequence is 16 residues long. V lost 4 bases to trimming and J lost 4 bases; unmatched junction nucleotides: 12. The DNA of the CDR3 is TGTGCCAGCAGCCTCCCTTCGACAGGGACGGGAGAGACCCAGTACTTC. It yields the protein CASSLPSTGTGETQYF.

The chain couples TRBV7-9 to TRBJ1-6; D ambiguous. The CDR3 is 14 amino acids. The germline CDR1 and CDR2 sequences are SEHNR and FQNEAQ (reference sequence). Trimming left V 5 bases short and J 6 bases short, with 11 bases between. In nucleotides, the CDR3 is TGTGCCAGCAGCGCAACAACTTCTAATTCACCCCTCCACTTT. Translated: CASSATTSNSPLHF. Filled out from reference TRBV7-9 and TRBJ1-6, the complete variable domain reads DTGVSQNPRHKITKRGQNVTFRCDPISEHNRLYWYRQTLGQGPEFLTYFQNEAQLEKSRLLSDRFSAERPKGSFSTLEIQRTEQGDSAMYLCASSATTSNSPLHFGNGTRLTVT.

The CDR3 loop reads CASSRTRNTEAFF. The CDR3 bases are TGTGCCAGCAGCCGAACAAGGAACACTGAAGCTTTCTTT. The rearrangement uses TRBV3-1 (or the pseudogene TRBV3-2) and TRBJ1-1; D not resolved. V lost 4 bases and J 1 base, leaving 7 bases between the germline ends. Germline CDR1 LGHDT, CDR2 YNNKEL (reference sequence). This CDR3 comprises 13 residues.

The chain has TRBV19 and TRBJ1-5; possible D gene TRBD1, 6 bases. V was clipped by 6 bases and J by 4 bases, with 22 bases between them. CDR1 is LNHDA and CDR2 is SQIVND in the germline V gene (reference sequence). This CDR3 comprises 17 residues. CDR3 DNA sequence: TGTGCCAGTAGCACCTCAGTCCCGGGACATTTGAATCAGCCCCAGCATTTT. Residues: CASSTSVPGHLNQPQHF.

This clone was seen a few times. J is TRBJ1-2 and V is TRBV12-3 or TRBV12-4; 7 bases are a match to TRBD1. CDR3 length: 13 amino acids. With V trimmed by 3 bases and J by 8 bases, 6 bases remained unmatched. The DNA for the CDR3 is TGTGCCAGCAGTTTTGGGACAGCCTTCGGCTACACCTTC. It specifies CASSFGTAFGYTF.

The chain uses TRBV19 and TRBJ1-3; D is ambiguous. The CDR3 is 12 amino acids. Germline CDR1 and CDR2: LNHDA and SQIVND (reference sequence). The V and J ends lost 11 bases and 2 bases respectively, with 10 bases between them. The CDR3 region has the DNA TGTGCCGCTAGGGAAGCTGGAAACACCATATATTTT. It specifies CAAREAGNTIYF.

The CDR3 DNA sequence: TGCGCCAGCAGCCAAGGATTCTTGAACACTGAAGCTTTCTTT. Protein sequence: CASSQGFLNTEAFF. This chain joins TRBV4-3 and TRBJ1-1, with D uncertain. With 1 base removed from V and 0 bases from J, the gap between germline ends came to 6 bases. Per the germline V gene, CDR1 is LGHNA and CDR2 is YSLEER. The CDR3 covers 14 residues.

V is TRBV12-3 or TRBV12-4 and J is TRBJ1-2, with 9 bases fitting TRBD1. The CDR3 length is 13 residues. Germline trimming cut 7 bases from V and 3 bases from J; bases unmatched to any gene: 3. For the CDR3, the DNA is TGTGCCAGCACCCGACAGGGGGACTATGGCTACACCTTC. It codes for CASTRQGDYGYTF.

The rearrangement links TRBV19 to TRBJ1-1, with D possibly TRBD1 on 6 matching bases. The CDR3 length is 16 residues. Germline V gene data show CDR1 as LNHDA and CDR2 as SQIVND (reference sequence). Trimming pared 5 bases from V and 3 bases from J, leaving 19 bases between. CDR3 region: CASSVQTGHWDTEAFF. CDR3 DNA sequence: TGTGCCAGTAGTGTCCAAACAGGGCATTGGGACACTGAAGCTTTCTTT.

The gene calls are TRBV4-3 and TRBJ2-5; TRBD1 is a possible D gene (6 bases). V was cut by 3 bases and J by 4 bases, with 12 bases left in between. The germline V gene has CDR1 LGHNA and CDR2 YSLEER. The CDR3 length is 14 residues. CDR3 in amino acids: CASSQGALRETQYF. CDR3 bases: TGCGCCAGCAGCCAGGGGGCGCTACGAGAGACCCAGTACTTC.

This clone was seen a few times. The chain has TRBV14 and TRBJ1-2; no clear D. The ends were cut back, 0 bases at V and 9 bases at J, with 5 bases in the middle. The CDR3 runs 11 residues. Germline V CDR1 and CDR2: SGHDN, FVKESK. As DNA, the CDR3 is TGTGCCAGCAGCCAAGAGGTGCGCTACACCTTC. Residues: CASSQEVRYTF.

The chain couples TRBV7-2 to TRBJ1-5; 7 bases agree with TRBD1. V gave up 5 bases and J gave up 4 bases; unmatched junction bases: 8. Per germline, CDR1 SGHTA and CDR2 FQGNSA. The CDR3 has 15 residues. In nucleotides, the CDR3 is TGTGCCAGCAGCCCTGGGACAGCCTTTAATCAGCCCCAGCATTTT. This encodes CASSPGTAFNQPQHF. Full variable domain (rest looked up from reference TRBV7-2 and TRBJ1-5): GAGVSQSPSNKVTEKGKDVELRCDPISGHTALYWYRQSLGQGLEFLIYFQGNSAPDKSGLPSDRFSAERTGGSVSTLTIQRTQQEDSAVYLCASSPGTAFNQPQHFGDGTRLSIL.

The gene calls are TRBV19 and TRBJ1-2, with D unclear. The germline CDR1 and CDR2 sequences are LNHDA and SQIVND (reference sequence). CDR3 length: 13 amino acids. Between the trimmed V and J ends, which lost 3 bases and 7 bases, there was a span of 12 bases. CDR3 amino acids: CASSIQTGGGYTF. CDR3 sequence (DNA): TGTGCCAGTAGTATCCAGACGGGAGGTGGCTACACCTTC.

The chain couples TRBV24-1 to TRBJ1-4; D unresolved. From germline, CDR1 is KGHDR and CDR2 SFDVKD. The CDR3 covers 15 residues. V dropped 6 bases and J dropped 0 bases, with 10 bases sitting between them. The CDR3, as DNA: TGTGCCACCAGTAGTGGACCTTCAACTAATGAAAAACTGTTTTTT. The encoded protein is CATSSGPSTNEKLFF.

The chain combines TRBV15 with TRBJ1-1; D uncertain. CDR1 and CDR2 from the germline V gene are LNHNV and YYDKDF (reference sequence). Trimming shortened V by 3 bases and J by 2 bases, and 7 bases separated the two germline ends. The CDR3 spans 13 residues. The CDR3 here is CATSRGINTEAFF. The CDR3 DNA reads TGTGCCACCAGCAGGGGAATAAACACTGAAGCTTTCTTT.

This clone has more than one count but fewer than ten. This chain joins TRBV5-1 and TRBJ2-1, with 8 nucleotides matching TRBD1. V trimming: 4 bases; J trimming: 0 bases; junction bases outside the gene matches: 3. The CDR3 length is 15 residues. Germline CDR1 and CDR2: SGHRS and YFSETQ. The DNA of the CDR3 is TGCGCCAGCAGCCCAGGGGGCTACTCCTACAATGAGCAGTTCTTC. Translated: CASSPGGYSYNEQFF.

This clone has just one count. This chain links TRBV6-5 with TRBJ2-3, with D possibly being TRBD1 (6 bases). Germline V lookup: CDR1 MNHEY, CDR2 SVGAGI. The CDR3 totals 15 residues. V shed 4 bases and J shed 4 bases, with 15 bases lying between them. The CDR3 region is CASSSGAQGPDTQYF. For the CDR3, the DNA is TGTGCCAGCAGTTCCGGGGCACAGGGTCCAGATACGCAGTATTTT.

V usage is TRBV29-1 and J usage is TRBJ2-7; tentatively, D is TRBD1 or TRBD2 (5 bases each). Deletions cut 6 bases from V and 4 bases from J, with 19 bases between. The CDR3 contains 14 residues. The V gene's germline CDR1 is SQVTM and CDR2 ANQGSEA. The CDR3 region is CSVEGQGADYEQYF. The CDR3 DNA reads as TGCAGCGTAGAGGGCCAGGGAGCAGATTACGAGCAGTACTTC.

The chain recombines TRBV19 with TRBJ2-2; 8 bases map to TRBD2. CDR3 length: 15 amino acids. Looked up from germline, CDR1 is LNHDA and CDR2 is SQIVND (reference sequence). V gave up 4 bases and J gave up 2 bases; unmatched junction bases: 3. CDR3 sequence reads: CASSTLADNTGELFF. Written as DNA, the CDR3 is TGTGCCAGTAGTACACTAGCGGACAACACCGGGGAGCTGTTTTTT. Complete variable domain (other parts from reference TRBV19 and TRBJ2-2): DGGITQSPKYLFRKEGQNVTLSCEQNLNHDAMYWYRQDPGQGLRLIYYSQIVNDFQKGDIAEGYSVSREKKESFPLTVTSAQKNPTAFYLCASSTLADNTGELFFGEGSRLTVL.

The rearrangement uses TRBV5-5 and TRBJ2-2, with D perhaps being TRBD1 or TRBD2 (5 bases each). The V gene's germline CDR1 is SGHKS and CDR2 YYEKEE (reference sequence). V was trimmed by 0 bases and J by 2 bases, leaving 11 bases between them. This CDR3 is built from 16 residues. The CDR3 is CASSLVAGANTGELFF. In nucleotides, the CDR3 is TGTGCCAGCAGCTTGGTTGCCGGGGCAAACACCGGGGAGCTGTTTTTT.

This sequence joins TRBV28 and TRBJ2-6; 9 bases are shared with TRBD1. This CDR3 has 18 residues. The V gene's germline CDR1 is MDHEN and CDR2 SYDVKM. Losses at the gene ends were 5 bases for V and 0 bases for J; bases not matched to a gene: 8. In DNA form, the CDR3 reads TGTGCCAGCAGTCCTACGGGACAGGGCTACTCTGGGGCCAACGTCCTGACTTTC. Translation: CASSPTGQGYSGANVLTF. Full variable domain (remainder filled in from reference TRBV28 and TRBJ2-6): DVKVTQSSRYLVKRTGEKVFLECVQDMDHENMFWYRQDPGLGLRLIYFSYDVKMKEKGDIPEGYSVSREKKERFSLILESASTNQTSMYLCASSPTGQGYSGANVLTFGAGSRLTVL.

This clone has a handful of counts. V is TRBV3-1 (or the pseudogene TRBV3-2) and J is TRBJ2-7, with 7 bases aligning to TRBD1. V lost 1 base to trimming and J lost 3 bases; unmatched junction nucleotides: 6. This CDR3 is 15 amino acids long. CDR1 is LGHDT and CDR2 is YNNKEL in the germline V gene (reference sequence). CDR3 loop: CASSQGGGNLYEQYF. The CDR3 DNA reads TGTGCCAGCAGCCAAGGAGGGGGCAACCTCTACGAGCAGTACTTC.

The chain joins TRBV6-5 to TRBJ2-2; D call uncertain. CDR3 length equals 11 residues. With 8 bases removed from V and 5 bases from J, the gap between germline ends came to 6 bases. Germline values: CDR1 MNHEY, CDR2 SVGAGI. CDR3 bases: TGTGCCAGCCGTCTAACCGGGGAGCTGTTTTTT. It translates to CASRLTGELFF.

This clone was observed once. The chain uses TRBV6-4 and TRBJ2-3; D remains ambiguous. Germline lookup yields CDR1 MRHNA and CDR2 SNTAGT. Trimming took 3 bases from V and 6 from J, leaving 13 bases between them. The CDR3 has 14 amino acids. CDR3 nucleotides: TGTGCCAGCAGTGAATCGGTCGGGCTGGATACGCAGTATTTT. Translating it yields CASSESVGLDTQYF.

This rearrangement joins TRBV5-4 to TRBJ2-1; no clear D. The CDR3 consists of 16 residues. Germline loops: CDR1 SGHNT, CDR2 YYREEE (reference sequence). With 3 bases removed from V and 4 bases from J, the gap between germline ends came to 17 bases. The CDR3 nucleotides are TGTGCCAGCAGCTCCGACGACCTCCCACGGTACAATGAGCAGTTCTTC. As protein: CASSSDDLPRYNEQFF.

The CDR3 spells CATGGTAVNEKLFF. CDR3 bases: TGTGCCACCGGAGGGACAGCGGTTAATGAAAAACTGTTTTTT. The chain is built from TRBV27 and TRBJ1-4; 7 nucleotides agree with TRBD1. V gave up 10 bases and J gave up 4 bases; unmatched junction bases: 9. Germline V lookup: CDR1 MNHEY, CDR2 SMNVEV (reference sequence). CDR3 length: 14 residues.

The V and J genes are TRBV15 and TRBJ2-3, with 7 bases fitting TRBD1. Germline V gene lookup returns CDR1 LNHNV and CDR2 YYDKDF (reference sequence). With 4 bases clipped from V and 0 bases from J, the junction kept 4 bases outside the gene matches. The CDR3 has 15 residues. The chain's CDR3 is CATSTAGGSTDTQYF. CDR3 in DNA: TGTGCCACCAGCACCGCAGGGGGAAGCACAGATACGCAGTATTTT.